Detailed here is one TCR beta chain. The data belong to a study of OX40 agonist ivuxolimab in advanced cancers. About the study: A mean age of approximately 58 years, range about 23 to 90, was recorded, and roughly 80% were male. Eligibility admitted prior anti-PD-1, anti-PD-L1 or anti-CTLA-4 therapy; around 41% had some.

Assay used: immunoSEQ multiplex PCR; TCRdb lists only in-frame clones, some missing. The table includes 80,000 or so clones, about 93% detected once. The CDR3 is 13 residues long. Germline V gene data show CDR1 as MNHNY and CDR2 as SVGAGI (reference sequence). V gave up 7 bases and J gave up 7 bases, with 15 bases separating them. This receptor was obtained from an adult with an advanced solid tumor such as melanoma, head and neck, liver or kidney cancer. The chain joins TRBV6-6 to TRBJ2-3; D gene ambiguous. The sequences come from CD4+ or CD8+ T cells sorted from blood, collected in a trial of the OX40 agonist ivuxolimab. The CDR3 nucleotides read TGTGCCAGCACCGAACGGCCCTCCCATACGCAGTATTTT. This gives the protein CASTERPSHTQYF.